Each of the 26 T cell receptor beta chains below was sequenced from the same sample in a study of shared clonotypes between healthy human individuals. CD8 cells regarded as naive lacked CD45RO, were positively chosen for CCR7, and omitted terminally differentiated effector memory CD45RA+ cells. The repertoire was sequenced with immunoSEQ multiplex PCR; TCRdb's copy has only in-frame clones and lacks some. The sample consists of about 2,200,000 clones, about 92% of them appearing once. Sequenced sample: naive CD8+ T cells from PBMCs. Receptor source: a man between 18 and 29 years old in good health. Some clones in this sample may be carry-over from other donors' samples.

There are a few counts of this clone. The same CDR3 arises from other DNA sequences in this sample as well. The V and J genes are TRBV4-1 and TRBJ1-1; 8 bases fit TRBD1. The CDR3 runs to 13 residues. With 1 base clipped from V and 5 bases from J, the junction kept 0 bases outside the gene matches. Germline loops: CDR1 MGHRA, CDR2 YSYEKL. The CDR3 spells CASSQGQGTEAFF. The DNA for the CDR3 is TGCGCCAGCAGCCAAGGACAGGGGACTGAAGCTTTCTTT.

This chain uses TRBV7-3 with TRBJ2-1; 8 bases line up with TRBD2. The CDR3 has 14 amino acids. The J segment lost 8 bases and the V segment lost 5 bases, leaving 8 bases of the junction unmatched. Germline-derived CDR1 and CDR2 are SGHTA and FQGTGA. CDR3: CASSLGTSRYEQFF. CDR3 DNA sequence: TGTGCCAGCAGCCTCGGGACTAGTCGGTATGAGCAGTTCTTC.

A word on this clone: This sample includes further DNA sequences coding for the same CDR3. The rearrangement links TRBV7-3 to TRBJ2-1; D is undetermined. Germline V CDR1 and CDR2: SGHTA, FQGTGA. The CDR3 extends over 13 amino acids. V was pared by 0 bases and J by 6 bases, with 6 bases between. DNA for the CDR3: TGTGCCAGCAGCTTAACACGCGGCAATGAGCAGTTCTTC. Its translation: CASSLTRGNEQFF.

The V gene is TRBV5-1, the J gene TRBJ2-2; TRBD1 matches at 12 bases. Germline values: CDR1 SGHRS, CDR2 YFSETQ. There are 17 residues in the CDR3. Trimming cost V 4 bases and J 7 bases; bases outside gene matches: 11. The CDR3 loop is CASSLSPGQGAVGELFF. The DNA for the CDR3 is TGCGCCAGCAGCCTATCTCCGGGACAGGGGGCGGTCGGGGAGCTGTTTTTT.

In the case of this clone: Other DNA sequences in this sample translate to the same CDR3. Here the CDR3 reads CASSFRDSYEQYF. CDR3 nucleotide sequence: TGTGCCAGCAGTTTCAGGGACTCCTACGAGCAGTACTTC. V gene TRBV27 combines with J gene TRBJ2-7; the D gene is possibly TRBD1 (5 bases). The V gene lost 3 bases and the J gene lost 0 bases, with 6 bases spanning the gap. The V gene's germline CDR1 is MNHEY and CDR2 SMNVEV (reference sequence). The CDR3 consists of 13 residues.

This clone was recorded a few times. The chain combines TRBV7-9 with TRBJ1-5; D not resolved. The CDR3 covers 16 residues. The V and J ends lost 5 bases and 4 bases respectively, with 18 bases between them. Per germline, CDR1 SEHNR and CDR2 FQNEAQ (reference sequence). The CDR3 coding sequence is TGTGCCAGCAGCCCGGGTGTGAGGGAAGGGAATCAGCCCCAGCATTTT. As protein: CASSPGVREGNQPQHF.

This chain links TRBV4-3 with TRBJ2-3; 10 bases match TRBD2. J gave up 5 bases and V 1 base, and 3 bases lay outside the gene matches. The CDR3 is 15 residues long. CDR1 LGHNA and CDR2 YSLEER come from the germline V gene. CDR3 nucleotides: TGCGCCAGCAGCCAAGCTAGCGGGAGCGGAGATACGCAGTATTTT. Residues: CASSQASGSGDTQYF.

V and J are TRBV27 and TRBJ2-7; D ambiguous. The V end was cut by 5 bases, the J end by 0 bases, with 11 bases between. Looked up from germline, CDR1 is MNHEY and CDR2 is SMNVEV (reference sequence). The CDR3 is 14 amino acids. The CDR3 DNA reads as TGTGCCAGCAGTCCCGACGTTAGCTCCTACGAGCAGTACTTC. This codes for CASSPDVSSYEQYF.

The chain is built from TRBV2 and TRBJ1-2; 7 nucleotides agree with TRBD1. The CDR3 spans 11 residues. The V gene end was trimmed by 7 bases and the J gene end by 6 bases; junction bases not matched to a gene: 2. Germline-derived CDR1 and CDR2 are SNHLY and FYNNEI. For the CDR3, the DNA is TGTGCCAGCAATGACAGGGATGGCTACACCTTC. It is translated as CASNDRDGYTF.

This chain links TRBV29-1 with TRBJ2-7; 10 positions agree with TRBD1. Germline V gene lookup returns CDR1 SQVTM and CDR2 ANQGSEA. The CDR3 length is 14 residues. The trim removed 6 bases at V and 7 bases at J, leaving 12 bases unmatched. The CDR3 coding sequence is TGCAGCGTCGTACCGGGACAGGGGTTTGGAGAGCAGTACTTC. Protein sequence: CSVVPGQGFGEQYF.

DNA for the CDR3: TGTGCCTGGAGTGTACTAGGACTAGCGGGAGATAGCGAGCAGTACTTC. It is translated as CAWSVLGLAGDSEQYF. V usage is TRBV30 and J usage is TRBJ2-7; 13 bases line up with TRBD2. Germline loops: CDR1 GTSNPN, CDR2 SVGIG (reference sequence). Trimming removed 0 bases from V and 6 bases from J; junction bases left unmatched: 8. The CDR3 totals 16 residues.

This rearrangement joins TRBV5-5 to TRBJ2-2; TRBD2 agrees at 9 bases. Germline lookup yields CDR1 SGHKS and CDR2 YYEKEE (reference sequence). This CDR3 region has 15 residues. V was clipped by 4 bases and J by 5 bases; unmatched bases: 6. The CDR3 loop reads CASSMRLAVTGELFF. The CDR3 region has the DNA TGTGCCAGCAGCATGCGACTAGCGGTAACCGGGGAGCTGTTTTTT.

V and J are TRBV20-1 and TRBJ1-5; D call uncertain. CDR3 length: 11 amino acids. Deletions cut 0 bases from V and 7 bases from J, with 4 bases between. The germline CDR1 and CDR2 sequences are DFQATT and SNEGSKA (reference sequence). The CDR3 nucleotides are TGCAGTGCTAGAGAGGGCCAGCCCCAGCATTTT. As protein: CSAREGQPQHF.

The chain recombines TRBV27 with TRBJ2-2, with 11 positions matching TRBD2. This CDR3 region has 16 residues. CDR1 is MNHEY, CDR2 SMNVEV, per germline (reference sequence). J was trimmed by 6 bases and V by 5 bases; bases with no gene match: 8. CDR3 in DNA: TGTGCCAGCAGTCCCCTCTGGACTAGCGGGCCCGGGGAGCTGTTTTTT. This sequence encodes CASSPLWTSGPGELFF.

The V call is TRBV6-1, the J call TRBJ2-4; D is tentatively TRBD1 or TRBD2 (5 bases each). Germline-derived CDR1 and CDR2 are MNHNS and SASEGT. V was shortened by 6 bases and J by 8 bases, with 17 bases between the two germline ends. The CDR3 is 14 residues long. Here the CDR3 DNA reads TGTGCCAGCAGCCTTCTAACGGGACCGGACATTCAGTACTTC. This encodes CASSLLTGPDIQYF.

This chain links TRBV6-5 with TRBJ1-4; 7 nucleotides line up with TRBD1. The junction had 12 bases not matched to a gene; V was cut back by 6 bases and J by 8 bases. Germline values: CDR1 MNHEY, CDR2 SVGAGI. CDR3 size: 15 residues. For the CDR3, the DNA is TGTGCCAGCAGCGAATACCAGGGGGGTACCGAAAAACTGTTTTTT. Protein sequence: CASSEYQGGTEKLFF.

Notes on this clone: The sample carries other DNA sequences with the same CDR3. The chain has TRBV28 and TRBJ2-3; 11 positions agree with TRBD2. The CDR3 is 16 residues long. Trimming at V came to 5 bases and at J to 1 base, leaving 5 bases not matched to a gene. Germline CDR1 MDHEN, CDR2 SYDVKM. In nucleotides, the CDR3 is TGTGCCAGCAGTCTACTAGCGGGAGAAGGCACAGATACGCAGTATTTT. It is translated as CASSLLAGEGTDTQYF.

V is TRBV29-1 and J is TRBJ2-2; a possible D gene is TRBD1 (5 bases). In germline, CDR1 is SQVTM, CDR2 ANQGSEA. Trimming took 0 bases from V and 5 from J, leaving 10 bases between them. The CDR3 spans 14 residues. The CDR3 nucleotides read TGCAGCGTTGAAGAAGCCACAGGAACCGGGGAGCTGTTTTTT. Protein sequence: CSVEEATGTGELFF.

The chain recombines TRBV4-3 with TRBJ2-1; D is perhaps TRBD1 (6 bases). The CDR3 sequence is 15 residues long. V lost 4 bases and J 10 bases, leaving 20 bases between the germline ends. Germline V CDR1 and CDR2: LGHNA, YSLEER. Here the CDR3 reads CASSRLLDTGKEQFF. CDR3 nucleotide sequence: TGCGCCAGCAGCCGCCTTCTTGATACAGGGAAGGAGCAGTTCTTC.

The chain recombines TRBV5-1 with TRBJ2-3; the D call may be TRBD1 or TRBD2 (5 bases each). In germline, CDR1 is SGHRS, CDR2 YFSETQ. V was shortened by 3 bases and J by 0 bases, with 11 bases between the two germline ends. This CDR3 spans 15 amino acids. The DNA of the CDR3 is TGCGCCAGCAGCTGGGGGACCCTGAGCACAGATACGCAGTATTTT. Protein sequence: CASSWGTLSTDTQYF. Using reference TRBV5-1 and TRBJ2-3 for the parts outside the CDR3, the full variable domain is KAGVTQTPRYLIKTRGQQVTLSCSPISGHRSVSWYQQTPGQGLQFLFEYFSETQRNKGNFPGRFSGRQFSNSRSEMNVSTLELGDSALYLCASSWGTLSTDTQYFGPGTRLTVL.

With respect to this clone: The sample has other DNA sequences that encode this CDR3 too. The chain joins TRBV5-1 to TRBJ2-7; D is perhaps TRBD2 (6 bases). The V end lost 2 bases, the J end lost 1 base, and 10 bases lay between the germline ends. Germline V gene lookup returns CDR1 SGHRS and CDR2 YFSETQ. The CDR3 length is 14 residues. The CDR3, as DNA: TGCGCCAGCAGCTTTGGAGGGTCATCCTACGAGCAGTACTTC. Protein product: CASSFGGSSYEQYF. The full variable domain, its missing parts supplied by reference TRBV5-1 and TRBJ2-7, is KAGVTQTPRYLIKTRGQQVTLSCSPISGHRSVSWYQQTPGQGLQFLFEYFSETQRNKGNFPGRFSGRQFSNSRSEMNVSTLELGDSALYLCASSFGGSSYEQYFGPGTRLTVT.

The rearrangement links TRBV27 to TRBJ1-2; weak D call: TRBD1 (5 bases). Germline CDR1 is MNHEY and CDR2 is SMNVEV (reference sequence). CDR3 length: 14 amino acids. Trimming stripped 3 bases from V and 3 bases from J, with 11 bases between. The CDR3 loop reads CASSLAREHYGYTF. The CDR3, as DNA: TGTGCCAGCAGTTTGGCCAGGGAACACTATGGCTACACCTTC.

This clone was detected only once. The rearrangement links TRBV19 to TRBJ2-5; the match to TRBD1 covers 7 bases. V dropped 1 base and J dropped 9; count of bases not matched to a gene: 11. The germline CDR1 and CDR2 sequences are LNHDA and SQIVND (reference sequence). The CDR3 loop spans 15 amino acids. In DNA, the CDR3 is TGTGCCAGTAGTATAGGGGCAGGGGGTAGTTCAGCCCAGTACTTC. This codes for CASSIGAGGSSAQYF.

This clone has a single count. V and J are TRBV6-1 and TRBJ2-7; 11 bases align to TRBD1. The CDR3 consists of 14 residues. Germline V lookup: CDR1 MNHNS, CDR2 SASEGT. Germline trimming cut 6 bases from V and 5 bases from J; bases unmatched to any gene: 6. CDR3 DNA: TGTGCCAGCAGCGGGGACAGGGGGACGGACGAGCAGTACTTC. Protein product: CASSGDRGTDEQYF.

The chain is built from TRBV6-5 and TRBJ2-7; D may be TRBD2 (5 bases). V dropped 5 bases and J dropped 0 bases, with 14 bases sitting between them. The CDR3 sequence is 15 residues long. Germline assignment: CDR1 MNHEY and CDR2 SVGAGI. The CDR3 sequence: CASSHLLGSSYEQYF. CDR3 in DNA: TGTGCCAGCAGTCACCTGTTGGGGAGCTCCTACGAGCAGTACTTC.

Details on this clone: This CDR3 is also generated by other DNA sequences in the sample. V is TRBV7-6 and J is TRBJ2-1; weak D call: TRBD2 (5 bases). The germline V gene has CDR1 SGHVS and CDR2 FNYEAQ. The length of the CDR3 is 11 residues. V was pared by 4 bases and J by 10 bases, with 8 bases between. The CDR3 is CASSSPGEQFF. For the CDR3, the DNA is TGTGCCAGCAGCTCCCCGGGGGAGCAGTTCTTC.